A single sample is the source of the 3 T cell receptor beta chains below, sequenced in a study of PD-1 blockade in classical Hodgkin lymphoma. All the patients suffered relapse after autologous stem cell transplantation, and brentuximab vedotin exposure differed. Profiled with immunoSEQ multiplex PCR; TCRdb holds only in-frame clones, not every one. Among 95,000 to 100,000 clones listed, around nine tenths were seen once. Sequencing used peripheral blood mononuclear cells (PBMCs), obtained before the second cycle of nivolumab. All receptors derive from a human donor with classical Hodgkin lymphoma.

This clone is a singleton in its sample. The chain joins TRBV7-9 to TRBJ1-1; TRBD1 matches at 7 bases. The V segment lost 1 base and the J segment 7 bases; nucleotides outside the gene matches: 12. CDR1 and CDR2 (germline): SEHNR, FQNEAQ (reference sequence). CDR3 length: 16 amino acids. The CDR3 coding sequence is TGTGCCAGCAGCTTAGACGGTCGACAGGGCATAGGTGAAGCTTTCTTT. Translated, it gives CASSLDGRQGIGEAFF.

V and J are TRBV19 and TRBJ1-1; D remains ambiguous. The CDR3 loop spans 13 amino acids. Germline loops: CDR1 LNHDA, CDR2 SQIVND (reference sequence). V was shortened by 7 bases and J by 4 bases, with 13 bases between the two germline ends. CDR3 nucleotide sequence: TGTGCCAGTACCCCACGGGGTCGCACTGAAGCTTTCTTT. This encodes CASTPRGRTEAFF.

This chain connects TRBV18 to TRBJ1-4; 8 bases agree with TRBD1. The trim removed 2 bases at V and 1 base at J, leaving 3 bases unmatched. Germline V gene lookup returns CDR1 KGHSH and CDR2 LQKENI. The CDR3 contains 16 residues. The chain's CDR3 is CASSPTGTGTNEKLFF. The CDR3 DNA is TGTGCCAGCTCACCAACCGGGACAGGAACTAATGAAAAACTGTTTTTT.